This T cell receptor (beta chain) came from a study of blood T cell repertoires in COVID-19. Study-level information: The analysed material was cDNA or gDNA that came from T cells, B-cell-depleted T cells, or PBMCs.

Trimming stripped 2 bases from V and 8 bases from J, with 15 bases between. Germline values: CDR1 SGHVS, CDR2 FQNEAQ. The CDR3 is made up of 15 amino acids. Only one count was recorded for this clone. Original analysis: Reference gene primer amplification gave estimated nucleated cell counts. Assay used: immunoSEQ multiplex PCR; TCRdb lists only in-frame clones, some missing. The DNA was the basis for D and trimming; V, J and clone size are from that table. The table shows more than 85,000 clones, with 70% to 85% occurring only once. The V gene is TRBV7-8, the J gene TRBJ1-4; weak D call: TRBD1 (6 bases). The sample was peripheral blood. The clonotype originates from a man between 70 and 80 years old with acute or convalescent COVID-19. The DNA for the CDR3 is TGTGCCAGCAGCTTAACCGGGACACGAGGAGAAAAACTGTTTTTT. Protein product: CASSLTGTRGEKLFF.